These 21 T cell receptor beta chains were sequenced from one sample in a study of T cell repertoires in cytomegalovirus infection. These receptors are not linked to any known antigen. In TCRdb, the reads were re-called with MiXCR into one record per CDR3 protein. Of more than 250,000 distinct CDR3 sequences in the sample, roughly 25% were seen once. This material consisted of cultured PBMCs, taken from culture after CMV antigen stimulation. These receptors were taken from a human donor in good health (CMV status not recorded). Some clones in this sample may be carry-over from other donors' samples.

Concerning this clonotype itself: This may come from a read error, since a much larger clone is one base off. V gene TRBV6-6 combines with J gene TRBJ2-7; the match to TRBD1 covers 8 bases. The CDR3 runs 14 residues. Germline V lookup: CDR1 MNHNY, CDR2 SVGAGI (reference sequence). This CDR3 reads CASNLGTGQDELYF. CDR3 nucleotide sequence: TGTGCCAGCAACCTCGGGACAGGCCAGGATGAGCTGTACTTC.

This clonotype was detected only a few times. The rearrangement links TRBV12-3 or TRBV12-4 to TRBJ1-6; the D is unclear. CDR3 length equals 17 residues. The ends were cut back, 6 bases at V and 0 bases at J, with 15 bases in the middle. The CDR3 DNA is TGTGCCAGCAGCCGATCGCGTGAAAGCTCCTATAATTCACCCCTCCACTTT. Translating it yields CASSRSRESSYNSPLHF.

This chain connects TRBV12-3 or TRBV12-4 to TRBJ1-5; unclear D gene. This CDR3 contains 15 residues. Between the trimmed V and J ends, which lost 1 base and 2 bases, there was a span of 9 bases. The CDR3 sequence is CASSLGSGGNQPQHF. CDR3 nucleotide sequence: TGTGCCAGCAGTTTAGGGTCAGGAGGCAATCAGCCCCAGCATTTT.

In its sample, this clonotype was seen a few times. The chain combines TRBV7-8 with TRBJ2-1; 13 nucleotides line up with TRBD2. The CDR3 totals 18 residues. The germline gives CDR1 SGHVS, CDR2 FQNEAQ. The V gene end was trimmed by 3 bases and the J gene end by 3 bases; junction bases not matched to a gene: 8. The CDR3 spells CASSFLGLAGVIYNEQFF. The DNA for the CDR3 is TGTGCCAGCAGCTTCTTAGGACTAGCGGGAGTTATCTACAATGAGCAGTTCTTC.

This clonotype was counted a few times. CDR3 region: CASSVGLAGGTSYNEQFF. CDR3 nucleotides: TGTGCCAGCAGCGTAGGCCTAGCGGGAGGGACTTCCTACAATGAGCAGTTCTTC. The chain joins TRBV9 to TRBJ2-1; TRBD2 agrees at 12 bases. Germline V gives CDR1 SGDLS, CDR2 YYNGEE. Trimming at V came to 0 bases and at J to 1 base, leaving 5 bases not matched to a gene. The CDR3 totals 18 residues.

There are a few counts of this clonotype. The V call is TRBV24-1, the J call TRBJ2-3, with D maybe TRBD1 (6 bases). Germline-derived CDR1 and CDR2 are KGHDR and SFDVKD. The CDR3 is 14 amino acids. V shed 4 bases and J shed 4 bases, with 11 bases lying between them. The CDR3: CATSEPNRADTQYF. Written as DNA, the CDR3 is TGTGCCACCAGTGAGCCCAACAGGGCAGATACGCAGTATTTT.

This chain joins TRBV20-1 and TRBJ1-2, with D unclear. This CDR3 spans 13 amino acids. Trimming pared 5 bases from V and 6 bases from J, leaving 16 bases between. CDR1 and CDR2 (germline): DFQATT, SNEGSKA (reference sequence). CDR3 sequence (DNA): TGCAGTGCTTTCATCCCCGGCGCAGATGGCTACACCTTC. This gives the protein CSAFIPGADGYTF.

This clonotype was recorded a few times. This rearrangement joins TRBV24-1 to TRBJ2-5; D remains ambiguous. The CDR3 is made up of 14 amino acids. V lost 1 base, J lost 2 bases, and 7 bases lay in between. Germline V lookup: CDR1 KGHDR, CDR2 SFDVKD. The CDR3 coding sequence is TGTGCCACCAGTGATTTAGGGCAGCAAGAGACCCAGTACTTC. Translating gives CATSDLGQQETQYF.

The V gene is TRBV5-1, the J gene TRBJ2-3; D is perhaps TRBD2 (6 bases). Germline V gene lookup returns CDR1 SGHRS and CDR2 YFSETQ. The V end lost 10 bases, the J end lost 4 bases, and 25 bases lay between the germline ends. This CDR3 spans 16 amino acids. CDR3: CAVAVGDSRAPDTQYF. CDR3 nucleotides: TGCGCCGTAGCTGTTGGGGACTCTCGGGCCCCAGATACGCAGTATTTT.

This chain connects TRBV30 to TRBJ1-1; 9 bases fit TRBD1. From germline, CDR1 is GTSNPN and CDR2 SVGIG (reference sequence). V lost 8 bases, J lost 7 bases, and 8 bases stayed unmatched. The length of the CDR3 is 12 residues. CDR3 in amino acids: CAGKQGAGEAFF. Written as DNA, the CDR3 is TGTGCCGGGAAACAGGGGGCTGGTGAAGCTTTCTTT.

The chain combines TRBV27 with TRBJ2-2; 9 bases fit TRBD2. The J segment lost 0 bases and the V segment lost 4 bases, leaving 9 bases of the junction unmatched. CDR3 size: 18 residues. Germline values: CDR1 MNHEY, CDR2 SMNVEV (reference sequence). CDR3 sequence: CASSSSFLAGANTGELFF. In nucleotides, the CDR3 is TGTGCCAGCAGTTCCAGTTTCTTAGCGGGAGCGAACACCGGGGAGCTGTTTTTT.

This clonotype was seen many times. The chain carries TRBV4-2 and TRBJ1-1, with D uncertain. The CDR3 length is 15 residues. Germline CDR1 LGHNA, CDR2 YNFKEQ. The V end lost 5 bases, the J end lost 6 bases, and 19 bases lay between the germline ends. The CDR3 DNA reads TGTGCCAGCAGCGAGAGGGAAGGGATTTCGGCTGAAGCTTTCTTT. It translates to CASSEREGISAEAFF.

This chain links TRBV7-9 with TRBJ2-1, with 10 bases lining up with TRBD2. The CDR3 has 16 amino acids. After removal of 0 bases from V and 8 bases from J, the junction contained 7 bases not matched to a gene. Germline CDR1 reads SEHNR; CDR2 reads FQNEAQ (reference sequence). The CDR3, as DNA: TGTGCCAGCAGCTTAGCGCGGGCTAGCGGGAGTGATGAGCAGTTCTTC. Its translation is CASSLARASGSDEQFF.

J is TRBJ1-5 and V is TRBV6-2 or TRBV6-3; D not certain. This CDR3 has 15 amino acids. V lost 7 bases and J 0 bases, leaving 13 bases between the germline ends. Germline-derived CDR1 and CDR2 are MNHEY and SVGEGT. The CDR3 nucleotides are TGTGCCAGCAAGGGTTCCGGATATAGCAATCAGCCCCAGCATTTT. Amino acids: CASKGSGYSNQPQHF.

A few counts support this clonotype. CDR3 protein: CASTPDSSNQPQHF. The CDR3 DNA reads as TGTGCCAGCACCCCTGACAGTAGCAATCAGCCCCAGCATTTT. The chain links TRBV6-6 to TRBJ1-5; perhaps TRBD1 as D (5 bases). The CDR3 is made up of 14 amino acids. Per the germline V gene, CDR1 is MNHNY and CDR2 is SVGAGI (reference sequence). V was cut by 7 bases and J by 0 bases, with 10 bases left in between.

The J gene is TRBJ2-3, the V gene TRBV7-2; 8 bases fit TRBD2. Looked up from germline, CDR1 is SGHTA and CDR2 is FQGNSA. V was clipped by 5 bases and J by 4 bases; unmatched bases: 5. The CDR3 length is 14 residues. For the CDR3, the DNA is TGTGCCAGCAGCCCGGGACTAGGGGCAGATACGCAGTATTTT. It codes for CASSPGLGADTQYF.

There are many counts of this clonotype. The chain joins TRBV20-1 to TRBJ2-7, with D possibly TRBD1 on 5 matching bases. There are 11 residues in the CDR3. CDR1 DFQATT and CDR2 SNEGSKA come from the germline V gene (reference sequence). The V gene lost 0 bases and the J gene lost 5 bases, with 5 bases spanning the gap. CDR3 in amino acids: CSAREQDEQYF. For the CDR3, the DNA is TGCAGTGCTAGAGAACAGGACGAGCAGTACTTC.

The chain uses TRBV6-5 and TRBJ2-3; D gene uncertain. V dropped 7 bases and J dropped 2 bases, with 10 bases sitting between them. CDR1 and CDR2 (germline): MNHEY, SVGAGI. This CDR3 has 13 amino acids. CDR3 region: CASTRALTDTQYF. The CDR3 bases are TGTGCCAGCACTAGAGCCCTCACAGATACGCAGTATTTT.

This clonotype has more than one count but fewer than ten. The chain combines TRBV7-9 with TRBJ1-2; D is unclear. Germline CDR1 SEHNR, CDR2 FQNEAQ (reference sequence). CDR3 length equals 13 residues. V was pared by 8 bases and J by 5 bases, with 15 bases between. CDR3 sequence reads: CASPSGEGYGYTF. The DNA of the CDR3 is TGTGCCAGCCCCTCTGGGGAAGGTTATGGCTACACCTTC.

V gene TRBV10-3 combines with J gene TRBJ2-7; TRBD2 matches at 12 bases. The CDR3 is 16 amino acids. Per germline, CDR1 ENHRY and CDR2 SYGVKD. V lost 3 bases and J lost 5; bases outside the gene matches: 8. CDR3 nucleotide sequence: TGTGCCATCAGTGATTATTTGACTAGCGGGAGCAACGAGCAGTACTTC. This codes for CAISDYLTSGSNEQYF.

The chain couples TRBV7-9 to TRBJ2-1; D is unresolved. Trimming took 4 bases from V and 8 from J, leaving 6 bases between them. CDR3 length equals 11 residues. CDR1 and CDR2 from the germline V gene are SEHNR and FQNEAQ (reference sequence). The CDR3, as DNA: TGTGCCAGCAGCTACAGCGATGAGCAGTTCTTC. Translating gives CASSYSDEQFF.